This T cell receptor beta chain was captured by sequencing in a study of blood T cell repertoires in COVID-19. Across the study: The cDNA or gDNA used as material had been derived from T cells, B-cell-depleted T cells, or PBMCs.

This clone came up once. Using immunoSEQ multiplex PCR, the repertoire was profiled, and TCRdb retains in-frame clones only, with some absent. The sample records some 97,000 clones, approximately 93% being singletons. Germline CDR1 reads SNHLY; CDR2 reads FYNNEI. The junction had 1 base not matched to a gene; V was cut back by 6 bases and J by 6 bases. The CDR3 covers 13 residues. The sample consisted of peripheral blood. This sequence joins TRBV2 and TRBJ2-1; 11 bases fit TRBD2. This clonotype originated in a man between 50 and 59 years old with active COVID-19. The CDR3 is CASRGLAVNEQFF. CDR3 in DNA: TGTGCCAGCAGGGGACTAGCGGTCAATGAGCAGTTCTTC.